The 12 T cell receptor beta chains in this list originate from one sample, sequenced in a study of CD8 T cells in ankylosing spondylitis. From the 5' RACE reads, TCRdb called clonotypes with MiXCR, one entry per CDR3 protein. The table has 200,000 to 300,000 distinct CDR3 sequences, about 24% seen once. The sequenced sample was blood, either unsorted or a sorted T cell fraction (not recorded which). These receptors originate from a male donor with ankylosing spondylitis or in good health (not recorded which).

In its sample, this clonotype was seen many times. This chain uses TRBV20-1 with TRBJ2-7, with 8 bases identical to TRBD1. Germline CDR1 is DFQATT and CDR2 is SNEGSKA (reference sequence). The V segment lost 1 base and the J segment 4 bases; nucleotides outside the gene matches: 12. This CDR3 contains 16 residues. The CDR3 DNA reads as TGCAGTGCTAGAGGAATGGAGGGACAGGAGCCGTACGAGCAGTACTTC. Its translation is CSARGMEGQEPYEQYF.

CDR3 coding DNA: TGTGCCAGCAGTTCCTCACGACATGCGGGCGTGGGTAATTCACCCCTCCACTTT. It encodes CASSSSRHAGVGNSPLHF. The chain joins TRBV12-3 or TRBV12-4 to TRBJ1-6; D gene ambiguous. V was trimmed by 4 bases and J by 6 bases, leaving 22 bases between them. This CDR3 has 18 residues.

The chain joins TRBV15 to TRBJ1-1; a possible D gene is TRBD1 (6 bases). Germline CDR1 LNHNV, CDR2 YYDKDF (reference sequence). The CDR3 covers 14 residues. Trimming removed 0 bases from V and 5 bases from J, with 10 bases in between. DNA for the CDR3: TGTGCCACCAGCAGAGATCGGCAGGGGACTGAAGCTTTCTTT. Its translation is CATSRDRQGTEAFF.

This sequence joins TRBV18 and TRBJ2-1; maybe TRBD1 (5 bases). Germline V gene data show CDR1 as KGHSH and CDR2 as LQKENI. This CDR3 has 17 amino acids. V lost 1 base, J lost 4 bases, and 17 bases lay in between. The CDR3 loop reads CASSPLVSRGNYNEQFF. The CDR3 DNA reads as TGTGCCAGCTCACCACTCGTGTCAAGGGGAAATTACAATGAGCAGTTCTTC.

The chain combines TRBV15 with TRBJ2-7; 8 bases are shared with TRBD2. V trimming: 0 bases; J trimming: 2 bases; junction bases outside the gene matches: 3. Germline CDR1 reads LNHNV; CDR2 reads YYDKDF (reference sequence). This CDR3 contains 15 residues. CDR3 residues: CATSRERGETYEQYF. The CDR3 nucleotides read TGTGCCACCAGCAGAGAGCGGGGGGAGACCTACGAGCAGTACTTC.

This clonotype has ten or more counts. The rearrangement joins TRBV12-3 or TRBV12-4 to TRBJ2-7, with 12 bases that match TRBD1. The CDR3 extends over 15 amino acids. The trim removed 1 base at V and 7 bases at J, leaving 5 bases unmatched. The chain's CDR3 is CASSLGGTGGREQYF. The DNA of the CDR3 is TGTGCCAGCAGTTTAGGGGGGACAGGGGGCCGGGAGCAGTACTTC.

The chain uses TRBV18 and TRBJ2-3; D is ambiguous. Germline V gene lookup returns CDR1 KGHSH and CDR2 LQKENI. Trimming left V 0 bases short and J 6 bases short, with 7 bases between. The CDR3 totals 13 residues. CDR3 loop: CASSPPGYDTQYF. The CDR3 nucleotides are TGTGCCAGCTCACCACCCGGGTACGATACGCAGTATTTT.

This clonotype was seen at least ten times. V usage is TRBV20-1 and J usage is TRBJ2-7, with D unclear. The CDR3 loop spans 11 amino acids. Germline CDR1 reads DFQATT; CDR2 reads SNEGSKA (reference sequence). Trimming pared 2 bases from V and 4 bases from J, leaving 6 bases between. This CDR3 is CSARLGYEQYF. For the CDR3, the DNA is TGCAGTGCTAGACTAGGTTACGAGCAGTACTTC.

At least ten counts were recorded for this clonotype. This CDR3 is CASSMTGPYEQYF. CDR3 coding DNA: TGTGCCAGCAGCATGACAGGCCCCTACGAGCAGTACTTC. J is TRBJ2-7 and V is TRBV12-3 or TRBV12-4, with D possibly being TRBD1 (6 bases). V lost 6 bases, J lost 2 bases, and 11 bases lay in between. The CDR3 is 13 residues long.

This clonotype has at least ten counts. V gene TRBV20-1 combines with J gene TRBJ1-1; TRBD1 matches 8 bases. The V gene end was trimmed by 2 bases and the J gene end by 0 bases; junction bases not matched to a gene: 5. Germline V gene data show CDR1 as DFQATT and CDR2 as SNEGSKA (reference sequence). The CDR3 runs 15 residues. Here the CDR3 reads CSARSWTGLNTEAFF. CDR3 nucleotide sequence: TGCAGTGCTAGATCATGGACAGGGCTGAACACTGAAGCTTTCTTT.

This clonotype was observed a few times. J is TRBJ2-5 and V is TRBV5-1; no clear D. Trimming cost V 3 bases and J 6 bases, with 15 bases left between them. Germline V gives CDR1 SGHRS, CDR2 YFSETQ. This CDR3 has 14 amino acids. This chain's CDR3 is CASSSADILQTQYF. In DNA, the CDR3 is TGCGCCAGCAGCTCGGCGGATATATTGCAGACCCAGTACTTC.

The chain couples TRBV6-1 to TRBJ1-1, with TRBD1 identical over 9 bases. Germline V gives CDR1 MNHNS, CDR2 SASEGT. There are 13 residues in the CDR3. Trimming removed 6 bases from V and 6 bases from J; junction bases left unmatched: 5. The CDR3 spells CASSRGQGSEAFF. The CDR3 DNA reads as TGTGCCAGCAGCCGCGGACAGGGGTCTGAAGCTTTCTTT.